This T cell receptor beta chain stems from a study of T cell responses to AZD1222 COVID-19 vaccine (dated by TCRdb to about 2021). Broadly, across the study: Because spike-specific TCR depth and breadth did not differ between the two schedules, AZD1222 recipients who got a second dose at roughly 4 weeks were pooled with those who got a second dose at roughly 12 weeks. TCR sequencing covered over 230 trial participants: some 210 given two doses of AZD1222 and 26 given two doses of MenACWY control vaccine. Trial participants were enrolled by age into subgroups of 18-55, 56-69 and 70-plus years, and approximately 150, 30 and 60 TCR-sequenced participants, respectively, were included in these subgroups. Study-level results and caveats: CD4 TCRs associated with the vaccine covered the entire spike protein, and the dominant responses were in regions 160-218 and 743-854. Only five to seven AZD1222 recipients were SARS-CoV-2 seropositive at baseline, limiting conclusions about previously exposed vaccinees. Because no samples from the day 14 peak response were available, repertoires could be characterized only after the peak T cell response. Epitopes outside the regions mutated in the B.1.351 and B.1.1.7 variants were reportedly recognized by nearly half of the unique spike-specific TCRs. Most participants were white British and females outnumbered males, and the authors suggested that clonal diversity may have been underestimated. After two AZD1222 doses, spike-specific TCR breadth and depth were significantly higher than at day 0 and than in MenACWY recipients. The 56-69-year group was small, and its depth increase did not reach significance, likely because of low power.

The label giving this sample's time point can be read as: baseline before first vaccination. Samples from vaccinated people were obtained from the UK trials COV001 and COV002, which included a single-blind randomized controlled phase 2/3 trial of AZD1222 (ChAdOx1 nCoV-19) in healthy adults. Trial participant PBMC samples were collected at day 0 and day 28 after the second dose for TCRbeta chain sequencing. Details on this clone: Its binding antigen is unknown. No quality values exist for individual bases; no much larger clone is one base distant.

The CDR3 regions of human TCRbeta chains were analyzed by immunosequencing. The source study handled its data this way. TCRs in the repertoires were matched against a reference library of SARS-CoV-2-specific TCRs that had been generated with the MIRA antigen-specificity platform. Breadth was defined as the fraction of unique TCRs that were SARS-CoV-2-associated. Depth was defined as the fraction of total T cells that were SARS-CoV-2-associated. Using the MIRA data, each spike-specific TCR was mapped to the spike region that the TCR reacts to and placed in a CD4 or CD8 class. Log10-transformed breadth and depth values were compared by one-way ANOVA with Sidak's multiple comparisons tests. TCRdb provides this immuneACCESS table in a form limited to in-frame rearrangements. Some clones are lacking; in checked studies, under half of them reflect an unresolved V gene, and why the rest are absent is not known. The V and J calls and clone size come from that table; D and trimming were worked out from the DNA. The sample table contains 80,000 to 90,000 clones; only one count was recorded for about 88% of them. In total, the top ten clones hold 3% of the sample.

Sequencing was performed on peripheral blood, taken on day 0 of AZD1222 vaccination. This clonotype was sampled from an adult in good health.

The CDR3 region reads CASKSWGRRVTEAFF. The sequence in DNA is TGTGCCAGTAAATCTTGGGGGCGGAGGGTCACTGAAGCTTTCTTT. The sequence is built from TRBV19 and TRBJ1-1, and perhaps TRBD1 as D gene, on 6 matching bases. The CDR1 and CDR2 encoded by the germline V gene (reference sequence) are LNHDA and SQIVND. V gives up 7 bases and J gives up 4 bases, and the segment between their germline ends measures 19 bases. The CDR3 spans 15 residues, from the cysteine through the phenylalanine. The read is trimmed to its CDR3 DNA, 45 bases read in frame from base 1.